This entry lists 5 T cell receptor beta chains sequenced from one sample in a study of identical twins. TCRdb itself ran the 5' RACE reads through MiXCR, one entry per CDR3 protein. This sample has roughly 630,000 distinct CDR3 sequences, with about 7.6% found just once. The data were also submitted as part of a second study, on yellow fever vaccine responses in identical twins.

Material for sequencing was PBMCs. These receptor sequences come from a woman under 30 in good health.

This clonotype came up many times. This chain connects TRBV12-3 or TRBV12-4 to TRBJ2-2; maybe TRBD2 (6 bases). Trimming shortened V by 7 bases and J by 0 bases, and 12 bases separated the two germline ends. This CDR3 region has 15 residues. The CDR3 reads CASTPRGTNTGELFF. CDR3 nucleotides: TGTGCCAGCACCCCGCGGGGAACGAACACCGGGGAGCTGTTTTTT.

This clonotype was picked up a small number of times. The J gene is TRBJ1-1, the V gene TRBV3-1, with a tentative D call TRBD1 (5 bases). Trimming removed 8 bases at V and 8 bases at J, with 21 bases between. Looked up from germline, CDR1 is LGHDT and CDR2 is YNNKEL (reference sequence). The CDR3 covers 14 residues. The CDR3 nucleotides are TGTGCCAGCGCCCAATCTACGGGGCGAGGGGAAGCTTTCTTT. Residues: CASAQSTGRGEAFF. Variable domain in full (rest from reference TRBV3-1 and TRBJ1-1): DTAVSQTPKYLVTQMGNDKSIKCEQNLGHDTMYWYKQDSKKFLKIMFSYNNKELIINETVPNRFSPKSPDKAHLNLHINSLELGDSAVYFCASAQSTGRGEAFFGQGTRLTVV.

Ten or more counts support this clonotype. The chain recombines TRBV12-3 or TRBV12-4 with TRBJ2-1; maybe TRBD1 (6 bases). The CDR3 extends over 12 amino acids. V lost 6 bases and J lost 15, with 18 bases in between. The CDR3, as DNA: TGTGCCAGCAGCCGGCCGGCAGGGGAGTCGTTCTTC. This sequence encodes CASSRPAGESFF.

This clonotype came up a few times. The CDR3 region is CAISEKTWTDTQYF. In nucleotides, the CDR3 is TGTGCCATCAGTGAGAAGACGTGGACAGATACGCAGTATTTT. The chain recombines TRBV10-3 with TRBJ2-3, with D unresolved. V dropped 2 bases and J dropped 3 bases, with 9 bases sitting between them. The germline V gene has CDR1 ENHRY and CDR2 SYGVKD. CDR3 length: 14 amino acids.

This clonotype came up many times. The CDR3 here is CASSLRVGGSYEQYF. In nucleotides, the CDR3 is TGTGCCAGCAGTTTAAGGGTAGGGGGCTCCTACGAGCAGTACTTC. The rearrangement uses TRBV12-3 or TRBV12-4 and TRBJ2-7, with D perhaps TRBD1 (6 bases). The CDR3 loop spans 15 amino acids. V was trimmed by 2 bases and J by 0 bases, leaving 11 bases between them.